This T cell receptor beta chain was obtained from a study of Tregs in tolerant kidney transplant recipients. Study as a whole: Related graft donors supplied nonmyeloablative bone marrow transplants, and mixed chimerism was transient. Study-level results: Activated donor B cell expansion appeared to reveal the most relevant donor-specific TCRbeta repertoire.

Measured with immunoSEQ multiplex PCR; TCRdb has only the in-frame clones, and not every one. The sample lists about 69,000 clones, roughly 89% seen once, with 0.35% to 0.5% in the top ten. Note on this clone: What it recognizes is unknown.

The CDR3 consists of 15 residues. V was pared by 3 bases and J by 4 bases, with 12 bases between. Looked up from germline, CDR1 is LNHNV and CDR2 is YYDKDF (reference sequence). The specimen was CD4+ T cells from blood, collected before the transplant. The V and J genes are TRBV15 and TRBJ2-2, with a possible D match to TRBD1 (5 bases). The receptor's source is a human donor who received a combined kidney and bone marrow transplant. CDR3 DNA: TGTGCCACCAGCAGGGGCGAAGGGGTCACCGGGGAGCTGTTTTTT. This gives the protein CATSRGEGVTGELFF.